This TCR beta chain was recorded in a study of T cells after yellow fever vaccination (dated by TCRdb to between 2018 and 2021). With respect to the entire study: The SMART-Seq v4 Ultra Low Input RNA kit was used to prepare libraries from fractions with low cell numbers. Bulk TCR alpha and beta repertoires were sequenced longitudinally to track T-cell clones before and after primary and booster YFV17D yellow fever vaccination. The cohort comprised two healthy male donors, one aged 18 to 30 and one aged 30 to 40 years. Bulk PBMC replicates and cell subsets were isolated from blood drawn at multiple timepoints before and after both primary and secondary immunization.

This clonotype has a handful of counts. It lacks a known antigen. It has no much larger one-base neighbor in the sample; base qualities were not kept. The paper as a whole reports these results and caveats: After the booster, most clones that had expanded after primary vaccination were detected again (around 95% of CD4 and around nine tenths of CD8), suggesting broad maintenance of memory. Compared with the primary T-cell response, the secondary T-cell response was weaker but faster, peaking on day 5 rather than day 15. The study included only a couple of donors, which limits how far the findings can be generalized. A small share of clonotypes was detected in both CD4 and CD8 compartments, with the overlap likely arising from convergent recombination. Computational filtering was needed because FACS-sorted repertoires could contain abundant contaminating clonotypes from the bulk population.

Trimmed from V: 5 bases; trimmed from J: 5 bases; junction bases lacking a gene match: 10. The CDR3 has 16 amino acids, counting the end cysteine and phenylalanine. The entry retains the CDR3 DNA only, 48 bases that are in frame from base 1. The germline V gene (reference sequence) gives CDR1 as MNHEY and CDR2 as SMNVEV. The treatment or condition label, as the study defines it: live attenuated yellow fever vaccine strain. At each blood-draw timepoint, two biological replicates of bulk PBMCs were collected. A standard Ficoll-Paque protocol was used to isolate PBMCs from peripheral blood. RNA was extracted with TriZol from bulk PBMCs, CD4 and CD8 fractions, and dextramer-positive and dextramer-negative fractions. Synthesis of TCR cDNA relied on 5'RACE template switching, a step that introduced a universal primer site along with unique molecular identifiers. cDNA synthesis was primed from both the TCR alpha and TCR beta constant segments. Library amplification involved two PCR steps, and the second step added sample barcodes and sequencing adapters. Sequencing of libraries was done on Illumina HiSeq 2500 (2x100 bp) or NovaSeq (2x150 bp). As for how the authors treated the data: Reads were demultiplexed and collapsed into UMI consensus sequences with MIGEC, and V(D)J alignment was performed with MiXCR. Using edgeR on replicate PBMC samples, clonotypes were called vaccine-responding if FDR was below 0.01 and the log2 fold change was above 5 up to day 15. Each bulk clonotype received a CD4 or CD8 identity based on whether the sequenced CD4 or CD8 repertoire contained that clonotype at higher abundance. TCRdb itself trimmed the public reads at Q25 with fastp, ran MiXCR and retained productive beta chains. Merged by CDR3 protein, the rows form single entries marked with the most common genes and DNA. TCRdb assigned the V and J calls; the authors' analysis was not used. The sample table holds around 610,000 distinct CDR3 sequences, of which roughly 14% were seen once. Over 12% of the sample goes to the ten largest clones.

The sequencing here drew on PBMCs, taken on the day of the yellow fever booster vaccination. The TCR sequence derives from a man aged 30 to 39 who received the YFV17D yellow fever vaccine. The chain is assembled from TRBV27 and TRBJ2-3; 10 bases in the junction line up with TRBD2. The bases are TGTGCCAGCAGTCCTTCCCTGGCTAGCGGGAGAGATACGCAGTATTTT. Translated, this gives CASSPSLASGRDTQYF.